A single sample gave rise to the 22 T cell receptor beta chains below, sequenced in a study of blood T cell repertoires in COVID-19 (dated by TCRdb to 2020 to 2022). Library prep was done by the immunoSEQ multiplex PCR assay. Held by TCRdb, this immuneACCESS table contains in-frame sequences only and omits some clones. Under half of the omission traces to an unresolved V gene where checked; the cause of the rest is unknown. The sample data list roughly 50,000 clones, and 90% of these were observed just once. Around 8.3% of the sample lies in the top ten. Specimen: peripheral blood. Every receptor here comes from a woman in her 40s with active COVID-19.

This clone was observed once. The chain carries TRBV4-2 and TRBJ2-7; perhaps TRBD2 as D (5 bases). The CDR3 covers 14 residues. Per the germline V gene, CDR1 is LGHNA and CDR2 is YNFKEQ. Between the trimmed V and J ends, which lost 0 bases and 6 bases, there was a span of 12 bases. As DNA, the CDR3 is TGTGCCAGCAGCCAAGATATCCTAGCTGGCGAGCAGTACTTC. Its translation is CASSQDILAGEQYF.

The chain recombines TRBV25-1 with TRBJ1-4, with TRBD1 identical over 9 bases. The CDR3 length is 15 residues. V shed 8 bases, J shed 6 bases, and the junction held 10 bases outside the gene matches. Germline CDR1 and CDR2: MGHDK and SYGVNS. The CDR3 bases are TGTGCCAGCGGATCCTCCCACAGGGGGCATGAAAAACTGTTTTTT. This encodes CASGSSHRGHEKLFF.

This chain joins TRBV7-2 and TRBJ1-2; 9 nucleotides match TRBD1. The V gene end was trimmed by 5 bases and the J gene end by 4 bases; junction bases not matched to a gene: 8. Germline CDR1 and CDR2: SGHTA and FQGNSA. This CDR3 comprises 15 residues. The CDR3 spells CASSMGTGSGYGYTF. CDR3 DNA: TGTGCCAGCAGCATGGGGACAGGGAGTGGCTATGGCTACACCTTC.

V usage is TRBV30 and J usage is TRBJ1-1; possibly TRBD1 for D (5 bases). V gave up 2 bases and J gave up 1 base, with 11 bases separating them. CDR3 length: 14 amino acids. The V gene's germline CDR1 is GTSNPN and CDR2 SVGIG (reference sequence). CDR3 nucleotides: TGTGCCTGGAGTCCATACGGACAGAACACTGAAGCTTTCTTT. This codes for CAWSPYGQNTEAFF.

The V and J genes are TRBV9 and TRBJ2-3; D remains unclear. With 5 bases removed from V and 4 bases from J, the gap between germline ends came to 11 bases. Germline V gene data show CDR1 as SGDLS and CDR2 as YYNGEE. The CDR3 spans 13 residues. CDR3 DNA sequence: TGTGCCAGCAGAGCTTTAGGAGCAGATACGCAGTATTTT. Encoded protein: CASRALGADTQYF. The whole variable domain, filled in from reference TRBV9 and TRBJ2-3, reads DSGVTQTPKHLITATGQRVTLRCSPRSGDLSVYWYQQSLDQGLQFLIQYYNGEERAKGNILERFSAQQFPDLHSELNLSSLELGDSALYFCASRALGADTQYFGPGTRLTVL.

The chain couples TRBV4-2 to TRBJ2-3, with 10 bases aligning to TRBD2. The V segment lost 2 bases and the J segment 1 base; nucleotides outside the gene matches: 0. Germline loops: CDR1 LGHNA, CDR2 YNFKEQ. The CDR3 consists of 15 residues. This CDR3 reads CASSQTSGGTDTQYF. The CDR3 DNA is TGTGCCAGCAGCCAAACTAGCGGGGGCACAGATACGCAGTATTTT.

This chain's CDR3 is CASSGTGVGPQHF. DNA of the CDR3: TGTGCCAGCAGTGGGACAGGGGTCGGACCCCAGCATTTT. This chain uses TRBV2 with TRBJ1-5, with 9 bases matching TRBD1. V was clipped by 4 bases and J by 10 bases; unmatched bases: 5. Per the germline V gene, CDR1 is SNHLY and CDR2 is FYNNEI. This CDR3 contains 13 residues.

The chain uses TRBV11-2 and TRBJ1-2; 7 bases align to TRBD1. This CDR3 region has 16 residues. With V trimmed by 3 bases and J by 3 bases, 10 bases remained unmatched. Germline CDR1 reads SGHAT; CDR2 reads FQNNGV. The CDR3 DNA is TGTGCCAGCAGCTTGACTCAGGACAGGCGGCACTATGGCTACACCTTC. Amino acids: CASSLTQDRRHYGYTF.

The chain carries TRBV9 and TRBJ2-3, with 9 bases that match TRBD2. The CDR3 contains 16 residues. Germline CDR1 SGDLS, CDR2 YYNGEE. Trimming removed 3 bases from V and 2 bases from J; junction bases left unmatched: 7. CDR3 DNA sequence: TGTGCCAGCAGCGCGATAGCGGGGGCCTTCACAGATACGCAGTATTTT. Amino acids: CASSAIAGAFTDTQYF.

V gene TRBV6-5 combines with J gene TRBJ2-2; 9 bases agree with TRBD1. Germline values: CDR1 MNHEY, CDR2 SVGAGI. The CDR3 extends over 14 amino acids. V shed 6 bases and J 7 bases; nucleotides not matched to a gene: 6. The CDR3 loop reads CASRAGTGFGELFF. The CDR3 nucleotides are TGTGCCAGCAGGGCCGGGACAGGGTTCGGGGAGCTGTTTTTT.

A single count supports this clone. The rearrangement uses TRBV6-5 and TRBJ2-7, with a weak D call TRBD1 (6 bases). The CDR3 sequence is 14 residues long. V was clipped by 7 bases and J by 7 bases, with 20 bases between them. Germline V gene data show CDR1 as MNHEY and CDR2 as SVGAGI. CDR3 bases: TGTGCCAGCATCCCTCGGCAGGGGAGATTTGAGCAGTACTTC. Translating gives CASIPRQGRFEQYF.

This clone was recorded only once. V is TRBV9 and J is TRBJ2-5, with TRBD1 matching over 8 bases. The trim removed 3 bases at V and 4 bases at J, leaving 8 bases unmatched. The germline CDR1 and CDR2 sequences are SGDLS and YYNGEE. The CDR3 is 15 residues long. The CDR3 DNA is TGTGCCAGCAGCGAACACAGGGGGAACATAGAGACCCAGTACTTC. Its translation is CASSEHRGNIETQYF.

The chain has TRBV5-5 and TRBJ2-3; 8 bases match TRBD1. V shed 8 bases and J 5 bases; nucleotides not matched to a gene: 16. Germline CDR1 reads SGHKS; CDR2 reads YYEKEE (reference sequence). This CDR3 has 16 residues. The CDR3 DNA sequence: TGTGCCAGTCTTACCCTCGACAGGGGAAAAGGAGATACGCAGTATTTT. Protein: CASLTLDRGKGDTQYF.

CDR3 region: CASSPLSTGELFF. In nucleotides, the CDR3 is TGTGCCAGCTCACCCCTGAGCACCGGGGAGCTGTTTTTT. The J gene is TRBJ2-2, the V gene TRBV18; D unclear. Trimming left V 3 bases short and J 4 bases short, with 6 bases between. There are 13 residues in the CDR3. The germline V gene has CDR1 KGHSH and CDR2 LQKENI.

The rearrangement joins TRBV18 to TRBJ2-1; D is possibly TRBD1 (6 bases). Trimming took off 3 bases at V and 4 bases at J, with 13 bases between the two ends. The CDR3 contains 15 residues. Looked up from germline, CDR1 is KGHSH and CDR2 is LQKENI. The CDR3 is CASSPTGYGYNEQFF. In DNA form, the CDR3 reads TGTGCCAGCTCACCCACAGGGTATGGGTACAATGAGCAGTTCTTC. Filled out from reference TRBV18 and TRBJ2-1, the complete variable domain reads NAGVMQNPRHLVRRRGQEARLRCSPMKGHSHVYWYRQLPEEGLKFMVYLQKENIIDESGMPKERFSAEFPKEGPSILRIQQVVRGDSAAYFCASSPTGYGYNEQFFGPGTRLTVL.

The CDR3 nucleotides read TGCGCCAGCAGCCACGGGGGGCAGAACGAGCAGTACTTC. It codes for CASSHGGQNEQYF. This chain uses TRBV4-1 with TRBJ2-7; tentative D call: TRBD2 (7 bases). The V and J ends lost 3 bases and 5 bases respectively, with 11 bases between them. Germline CDR1 reads MGHRA; CDR2 reads YSYEKL. There are 13 residues in the CDR3.

In regard to this clone: Other DNA sequences of this sample code for an identical CDR3. The CDR3 nucleotides are TGTGCCAGTAGTATTGGAGGGACAGCGAACACCGGGGAGCTGTTTTTT. This codes for CASSIGGTANTGELFF. The V and J genes are TRBV19 and TRBJ2-2; D is perhaps TRBD1 (7 bases). CDR3 size: 16 residues. The V end lost 3 bases, the J end lost 0 bases, and 11 bases lay between the germline ends. From germline, CDR1 is LNHDA and CDR2 SQIVND (reference sequence).

The table lists this clone with a count of one. J is TRBJ2-5 and V is TRBV7-8; 7 bases fit TRBD1. V dropped 3 bases and J dropped 2; count of bases not matched to a gene: 3. The CDR3 has 14 amino acids. CDR1 is SGHVS and CDR2 is FQNEAQ in the germline V gene. For the CDR3, the DNA is TGTGCCAGCAGCTTTGACAGGGCACAAGAGACCCAGTACTTC. Its protein is CASSFDRAQETQYF.

CDR3 amino acids: CAWNPQGFYSNQPQHF. As DNA, the CDR3 is TGTGCCTGGAACCCACAGGGGTTTTATAGCAATCAGCCCCAGCATTTT. V is TRBV30 and J is TRBJ1-5; 7 positions match TRBD1. V shed 4 bases, J shed 0 bases, and the junction held 9 bases outside the gene matches. The CDR3 has 16 residues. The V gene's germline CDR1 is GTSNPN and CDR2 SVGIG (reference sequence).

This clone occurred once. This chain links TRBV9 with TRBJ2-2; 9 positions match TRBD2. The CDR3 spans 15 residues. In germline, CDR1 is SGDLS, CDR2 YYNGEE. V lost 0 bases and J lost 5; bases outside the gene matches: 2. The CDR3 coding sequence is TGTGCCAGCAGCGTAGTGGCGGGGGGGACCGGGGAGCTGTTTTTT. This sequence encodes CASSVVAGGTGELFF. Full variable domain (missing parts from reference TRBV9 and TRBJ2-2): DSGVTQTPKHLITATGQRVTLRCSPRSGDLSVYWYQQSLDQGLQFLIQYYNGEERAKGNILERFSAQQFPDLHSELNLSSLELGDSALYFCASSVVAGGTGELFFGEGSRLTVL.

In its sample, this clone was seen once. This chain uses TRBV4-3 with TRBJ1-2; D might be TRBD1 (5 bases). Trimming shortened V by 1 base and J by 7 bases, and 13 bases separated the two germline ends. CDR3 length: 14 residues. Germline-derived CDR1 and CDR2 are LGHNA and YSLEER. The CDR3 nucleotides are TGCGCCAGCAGCCAAGCACTTCGGGGGAGTGGCTACACCTTC. Translating gives CASSQALRGSGYTF.

This chain's CDR3 is CASSPETGQADTQYF. CDR3 sequence (DNA): TGTGCCAGCAGCCCCGAGACAGGCCAGGCAGATACGCAGTATTTT. V and J are TRBV3-1 (or the pseudogene TRBV3-2) and TRBJ2-3; perhaps TRBD1 as D (6 bases). This CDR3 comprises 15 residues. Looked up from germline, CDR1 is LGHDT and CDR2 is YNNKEL (reference sequence). The V gene lost 4 bases and the J gene lost 4 bases, with 15 bases spanning the gap.